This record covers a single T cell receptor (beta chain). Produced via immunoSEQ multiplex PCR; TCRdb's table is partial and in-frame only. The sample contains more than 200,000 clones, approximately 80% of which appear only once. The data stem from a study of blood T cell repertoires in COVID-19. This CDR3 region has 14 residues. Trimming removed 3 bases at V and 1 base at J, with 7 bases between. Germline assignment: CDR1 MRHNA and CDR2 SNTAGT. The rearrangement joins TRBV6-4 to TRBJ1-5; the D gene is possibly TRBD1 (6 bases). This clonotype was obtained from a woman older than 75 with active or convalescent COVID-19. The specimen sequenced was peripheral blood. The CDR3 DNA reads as TGTGCCAGCAGTGATCAGGGGAGCAATCAGCCCCAGCATTTT. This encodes CASSDQGSNQPQHF.